This T cell receptor (beta chain) stems from a study of long-term antiretroviral therapy in people with HIV. Notes on the study in general: Controls showed broader CDR3 length ranges than did the HIV repertoires. ART was followed by higher diversity that remained below transplant donor controls. On ART adherence, viral resistance or therapy changes, no data were available.

An immunoSEQ assay, version v3.0, was performed at survey level. Per-sample targets for sequencing were roughly 35,000-55,000 T-cell genomes. The data were produced by immunoSEQ multiplex PCR, yet TCRdb's version contains in-frame clones alone and is incomplete. Of about 39,000 clones listed, about 86% are singletons. The length of the CDR3 is 15 residues. From germline, CDR1 is SGHRS and CDR2 YFSETQ. V lost 1 base to trimming and J lost 0 bases, with 9 bases between them. Remarks on this clone: Its antigen remains unidentified.

The chain joins TRBV5-1 to TRBJ2-3; D might be TRBD1 (6 bases). The source of this sequence is a woman aged 45-59 years with HIV. Sequencing used unsorted PBMCs, obtained 1.2 years after starting antiretroviral therapy. DNA of the CDR3: TGCGCCAGCAGCTTGTCAGGGGATAGCACAGATACGCAGTATTTT. Protein: CASSLSGDSTDTQYF. The entire variable domain, with the rest obtained from reference TRBV5-1 and TRBJ2-3, is as follows: KAGVTQTPRYLIKTRGQQVTLSCSPISGHRSVSWYQQTPGQGLQFLFEYFSETQRNKGNFPGRFSGRQFSNSRSEMNVSTLELGDSALYLCASSLSGDSTDTQYFGPGTRLTVL.